Below, one T cell receptor (beta chain) is given with its context. The junction departs from the called germline gene at one end, perhaps through a read error. Living in about two dozen US areas, the participants were between 18 and 89 years of age. Germline CDR1 reads KGHSH; CDR2 reads LQKENI. The CDR3 extends over 14 amino acids. The sample comes from a study of blood T cell repertoires in COVID-19. As for the study in general: Both acute and convalescent COVID-19 samples were obtained from the United States, Italy and Spain. In each case, the material was cDNA or gDNA derived from T cells, B-cell-depleted T cells, or PBMCs.

Some clones are missing from TCRdb's copy, which holds only in-frame ones; the method was immunoSEQ multiplex PCR. The data contain over 250,000 clones, around 90% of them seen just once; the ten biggest clones take up 1% to 1.3%. This chain connects TRBV18 to TRBJ1-1; D perhaps matches TRBD1 (5 bases). The receptor was isolated from a woman younger than 45 who had recovered from COVID-19. The material sequenced was PBMCs or T cells enriched from blood (not recorded which). Written as DNA, the CDR3 is TGTGCCAGCTCACGAACCGGGGGGAACGCTGAAGCTTTCTTT. Translated, it gives CASSRTGGNAEAFF.